The sequence of this TCR beta chain was determined in a study of cytomegalovirus exposure and HLA in healthy donors. Whole-study findings and limits: Researchers reported that a few CMV-associated chains were confirmed in vitro as CMV antigen-specific. Whilst most TCR sequences proved rare, a subset of public TCRs occurred across many donors.

On this clone: Its target is unknown.

The CDR3 has 17 amino acids. The germline CDR1 and CDR2 sequences are LNHDA and SQIVND (reference sequence). V was clipped by 6 bases and J by 0 bases; unmatched bases: 5. The primer mix had 60 Vbeta and 13 Jbeta primers. Some clones are missing from TCRdb's copy, which holds only in-frame ones; the method was immunoSEQ multiplex PCR. The repertoire holds roughly 100,000 clones, with roughly 80% as singletons. Input material: PBMCs. The chain has TRBV19 and TRBJ2-6; 10 bases agree with TRBD1. The clonotype originates from a man aged 25-40 years in good health and CMV-seropositive. The CDR3 loop is CASSADRGASGANVLTF. DNA of the CDR3: TGTGCCAGTAGCGCGGACAGGGGGGCCTCTGGGGCCAACGTCCTGACTTTC.